This T cell receptor (beta chain) was identified during a study of cytomegalovirus exposure and HLA in healthy donors (dated by TCRdb to about 2017). Regarding the complete study: In an earlier analysis of 587 of the donors, about 270 Gb of sequence data and 120 million or so unique TCR beta sequences from about 190 million T cells were reported. The genetic ancestry cluster associated with self-reported Caucasian donors included approximately 85% of the roughly 380 genotyped donors. A later genetic analysis used genome-wide SNP genotypes for about 65% of the roughly 670 donors, treating that subset as a discovery cohort. The study aimed to test whether signatures of past pathogen exposure could be identified by cataloging public T cell receptors. The study used immunosequencing to profile the T cell repertoires of 600 to 850 subjects and linked those repertoires to cytomegalovirus serostatus. Alongside the repertoire data, information on donor age, sex, ethnicity and CMV serostatus was compiled. Across under 500 genotyped donors of the cohort, an average of about 240,000 unique TCR beta nucleotide sequences per donor were sequenced, and roughly 20% of those sequences were non-productive. A later analysis re-examined previously published TCR beta repertoires from more than 650 donors and added high-resolution HLA genotyping to investigate patterns of TCR occurrence. Typing coverage varied by locus: roughly 629-640 donors for A, B, C, DRB1 and DQB1; roughly 500 for DQA1; 606 for DPA1; about 450 for DPB1. Rather than drawing on any new phenotypic data, the later analysis identified candidate immune exposures from TCR beta sequences and the way those sequences occurred across donors. All discovery cohort repertoires had been generated using a single sequencing platform. A few DR-DQ haplotypes were treated as single units for association and clustering because of strong linkage in the cohort. HLA typing covered class I and class II loci at four-digit resolution. Roughly 300 gigabases of sequencing data and about 92 million unique TCR sequences made up an early release that covered approximately 650 HLA-typed donors. The study combined high-throughput TCR immunosequencing, statistical association of individual TCRs with disease status, and machine learning to predict cytomegalovirus infection status. An earlier analysis of 587 of the donors applied high-throughput TCR beta sequencing to assess whether each TCR beta V gene segment acted as functional or pseudogenic. Along with the approximately 700-subject first cohort, a separate validation cohort of over a hundred different subjects was used.

The cohort was made up of 500 to 850 healthy bone marrow donors. At the time of sampling, all cohort members were nominally healthy, though unrecorded immune exposures were likely present. The donor tested CMV seropositive and was one of the 289 seropositive cohort members. A peripheral blood sample was collected from each donor, and TCR beta sequencing was performed on peripheral blood mononuclear cells. Genomic DNA extraction from the blood cell samples was performed with the Qiagen DNeasy Blood Extraction Kit. What the research found in general, with its limitations: In a later analysis, most CMV-associated TCR beta chains were found to appear HLA-restricted, with HLA associations seemingly driven largely by CMV exposure. In an earlier analysis of more than 450 of the donors, most TCR beta V segments were observed in productive rearrangements about 87% or about 30% of the time, broadly matching IMGT annotations. Cytomegalovirus status was reported to be diagnosed by the classifier with high specificity and sensitivity in both the original and validation cohorts. Presence/absence analyses assumed roughly uniform sequencing depth across donors, an assumption that may not hold. A cluster of highly shared sequence variants was judged likely to represent a technical artifact of the sequencing pipeline. Across donors, most TCR sequences were observed very rarely, whereas some public TCRs were present in many individuals. The authors suggested that the approach could potentially be extended to other disease states and immunological phenotypes. Because some donors lacked HLA typing at each locus, the association tests relied only on the typed subset. Specific HLA alleles were associated with 15,000 to 20,000 TCR beta sequences at a false discovery rate of 0.05 in a later analysis. Around 16 rarely observed V segments, including chromosome 9 orphons, were excluded from the earlier analysis of 550 to 700 of the donors because counts were too low. When HLA alleles, especially DR and DQ, strongly co-occurred, attributing TCR associations to individual alleles was difficult. A later analysis reported that several top co-occurrence clusters appeared linked to parvovirus B19, influenza, CMV and Epstein-Barr virus. Linkage disequilibrium might explain the correlated functional status among segregating V segments, but an unknown experimental factor could not be ruled out. A further reported finding was that TCR beta sequences accurately predicted the HLA-A and HLA-B alleles for most subjects in the first cohort. A later analysis found that TCR association rates varied across HLA loci, with DRB1 alleles showing the most associated TCRs and HLA-C alleles the fewest. In vitro tests confirmed that three of the cytomegalovirus-associated TCR beta chains recognize cytomegalovirus antigens. A total of fewer than 200 TCR beta chains were listed by the study as associated with cytomegalovirus. Compared with equally common non-associated chains, HLA-associated TCR beta chains in a later analysis were more clonally expanded and had lower generation probabilities. Immune exposure information for the cohort was limited to CMV serostatus. Compared with the roughly 700-donor mean, donors in an Asian-associated ancestry cluster had fewer N-insertions in productive TCRs, according to a later genetic analysis. Because the 87-base-pair reads could not distinguish some IMGT-functional V segments, including TRBV6-2 and TRBV6-3, those segments were excluded. In a later genetic analysis, a missense DCLRE1C variant was associated with V-gene and J-gene trimming of TCR beta chains, and the association was replicated in an independent cohort. The cohort was sequenced for TCR beta chains only, and without alpha or paired-chain data the features that could be detected were limited.

The table lists this clone with a few counts. Its antigen target is currently unknown. Nothing much larger sits one base from this clone, and base qualities are not available. The library was prepared using the immunoSEQ multiplex PCR assay. A mixture of 60 forward primers for TCR Vbeta segments and 13 reverse primers for TCR Jbeta segments was used in the multiplex PCR. The CDR3 region of rearranged TCR beta genes was amplified from genomic DNA by a multiplex PCR assay. Amplified TCR beta libraries were sequenced as 87-base-pair reads on the Illumina HiSeq System. The original pipeline was this. A later analysis counted approximately 74 million unique TCR beta chains across the 640 or so repertoires, and some 11 million of these chains were shared by at least two donors. A nearest-neighbor algorithm error-corrected the raw reads and collapsed the reads into unique sequences, merging closely related sequences to remove PCR and sequencing errors. Alignment of CDR3 sequences to IMGT reference sequences was used to assign V, D and J gene segments. For a sequence to be retained, a match of at least six nucleotides to both a V gene segment and a J gene segment was required. Rearrangements were classified as productive when the CDR3 lacked stop codons and remained in frame with V and J, and all other rearrangements were classified as non-productive. Following IMGT convention, CDR3 was defined as the stretch from the second conserved V-encoded cysteine to the conserved J-encoded phenylalanine. In an earlier analysis of more than 550 of the donors, sequences lacking an unambiguous match to a single V gene segment were excluded. In an earlier analysis of approximately 500 of the donors, a V segment was called functional when productive rearrangements were above 56.7%, and segregating when the standard deviation between donors exceeded 5%. To diagnose cytomegalovirus status from the catalog of TCR beta chain sequences, a statistical classification framework was built. In a later analysis, TCR nucleotide sequences were compared against IMGT/GENE-DB human TR gene sequences so that V and J genes could be assigned. The TCRdist pipeline was used in a later analysis to assign CDR3 sequences and most-parsimonious VDJ recombination scenarios. In a later analysis, each TCR beta chain was defined by its CDR3 amino acid sequence together with its V-gene family, and reads lacking a unique V-gene family were excluded. As a way to deal with suspected cross-contamination and a sequencing artifact, a later analysis dropped nearly 600 nucleotide sequences that were highly shared and had low generation probability. A later analysis calculated a clonal expansion index for each public chain from normalized within-repertoire ranks of inferred template counts. Generation probabilities in a later analysis came from a VDJ recombination model fitted to out-of-frame rearrangements, and those results were checked against IGoR. Hypergeometric tests were used in a later analysis to score TCR-TCR, TCR-HLA and TCR-CMV co-occurrence, with a repertoire-size bias correction applied to the TCR pairs. A later analysis estimated false discovery rates by permuting HLA or CMV assignments 20 times. In a later analysis, co-occurring TCRs were grouped using DBSCAN, with TCRdist sequence similarity added in when clustering inside HLA-allele-positive subsets. For co-occurrence clustering, repertoires with fewer than 30,000 or more than 120,000 public chains were excluded, along with about five repertoires with anomalous nucleotide sharing. The immuneACCESS repertoire file appears here via TCRdb, limited to in-frame rearrangements. These files lack a portion of the clones; in checked studies, under half of the deficit traces to unresolved V genes, and the cause of the others is not known. V and J calls and clone size are copied from that table; D and trimming were computed from the DNA. A total of around 100,000 clones appear in this sample, around 70% of them only once. The leading ten clones occupy around 9.9% of the sample.

The CDR3 runs 14 residues from the cysteine to the phenylalanine. The sequence is cut down to CDR3 DNA, 42 bases in frame from base 1. Compared with germline, V lacks 3 bases and J lacks 4 bases; bases without a gene match: 5. The germline V gene sets CDR1 to SGHRS and CDR2 to YFSETQ. This receptor was taken from a middle-aged man in good health and CMV-seropositive. The specimen was PBMCs. Here the chain combines TRBV5-1 and TRBJ2-5; 8 middle bases align to TRBD2. The sequence in DNA is TGCGCCAGCAGCTCTGGACTAGCTCTAGAGACCCAGTACTTC. Translation gives CASSSGLALETQYF.